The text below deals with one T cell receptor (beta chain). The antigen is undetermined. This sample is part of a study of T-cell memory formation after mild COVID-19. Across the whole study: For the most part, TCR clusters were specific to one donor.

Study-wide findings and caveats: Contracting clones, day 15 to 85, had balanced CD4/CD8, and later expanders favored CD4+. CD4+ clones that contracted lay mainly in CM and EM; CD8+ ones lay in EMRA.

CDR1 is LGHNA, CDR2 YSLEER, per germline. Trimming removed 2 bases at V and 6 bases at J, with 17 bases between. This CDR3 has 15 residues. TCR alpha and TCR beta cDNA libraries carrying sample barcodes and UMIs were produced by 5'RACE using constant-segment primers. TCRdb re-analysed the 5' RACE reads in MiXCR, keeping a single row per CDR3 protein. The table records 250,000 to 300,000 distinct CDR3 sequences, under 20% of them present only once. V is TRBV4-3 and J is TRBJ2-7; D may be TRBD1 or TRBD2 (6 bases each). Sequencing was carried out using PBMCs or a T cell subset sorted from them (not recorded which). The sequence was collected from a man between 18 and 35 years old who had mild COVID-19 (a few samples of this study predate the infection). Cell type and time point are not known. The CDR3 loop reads CASSQSYRDSGEQYF. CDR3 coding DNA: TGCGCCAGCAGCCAATCTTACAGGGACTCTGGCGAGCAGTACTTC.